Below, 15 T cell receptor beta chains from the same sample are listed, as sequenced in a study of cytomegalovirus exposure and HLA in healthy donors. PCR used 60 Vbeta primers and 13 Jbeta primers. Only in-frame clones appear in the TCRdb table, and some are missing; sequencing was by immunoSEQ multiplex PCR. This table has about 93,000 clones, 80% appearing once. The source material was PBMCs. The receptors stem from a man aged 25-45 years in good health and CMV-seronegative.

J is TRBJ2-5 and V is TRBV5-1; D possibly corresponds to TRBD2 (5 bases). With the DNA end fitting TRBJ2-7 better, the J assignment may be wrong. The CDR3 consists of 14 residues. The germline V gene has CDR1 SGHRS and CDR2 YFSETQ. The CDR3 DNA is TGCGCCAGCAGCTTGAAGCTAGCTACGACCGAGCAGTACTTC. Residues: CASSLKLATTEQYF.

The V and J genes are TRBV27 and TRBJ2-5; TRBD1 matches at 7 bases. The length of the CDR3 is 14 residues. Germline V gene lookup returns CDR1 MNHEY and CDR2 SMNVEV (reference sequence). V lost 6 bases, J lost 5 bases, and 9 bases stayed unmatched. CDR3 protein: CASRFRDRGETQYF. The CDR3 DNA reads TGTGCCAGCAGGTTCCGGGACAGAGGGGAGACCCAGTACTTC.

The J gene is TRBJ2-1, the V gene TRBV23-1, with a possible D match to TRBD1 (6 bases). TRBV23-1 is an open reading frame, and its role is uncertain. The length of the CDR3 is 14 residues. Trimming pared 10 bases from V and 2 bases from J, leaving 15 bases between. The CDR3 loop is CAIKPGHTYNEQFF. Here the CDR3 DNA reads TGCGCCATAAAACCGGGACACACCTACAATGAGCAGTTCTTC.

The rearrangement uses TRBV15 and TRBJ1-1, with TRBD1 identical over 8 bases. The CDR3 totals 15 residues. V was clipped by 3 bases and J by 4 bases; unmatched bases: 7. The germline V gene has CDR1 LNHNV and CDR2 YYDKDF (reference sequence). In DNA form, the CDR3 reads TGTGCCACCAGCAGTACCAGGGGGCCGGGCACTGAAGCTTTCTTT. Translated: CATSSTRGPGTEAFF.

The V gene is TRBV4-2, the J gene TRBJ1-5; 10 positions agree with TRBD1. Trimming removed 3 bases from V and 5 bases from J; junction bases left unmatched: 1. The germline gives CDR1 LGHNA, CDR2 YNFKEQ. The CDR3 is made up of 14 amino acids. CDR3 bases: TGTGCCAGCAGCCACGGACAGGGGGATCAGCCCCAGCATTTT. Protein: CASSHGQGDQPQHF.

The chain recombines TRBV7-2 with TRBJ2-1; no clear D. The germline V gene has CDR1 SGHTA and CDR2 FQGNSA. The CDR3 consists of 11 residues. V gave up 6 bases and J gave up 5 bases, with 5 bases separating them. CDR3 DNA sequence: TGTGCCAGCAGGACTCACAATGAGCAGTTCTTC. Its protein is CASRTHNEQFF.

This chain connects TRBV7-9 to TRBJ1-4; 12 nucleotides agree with TRBD1. The CDR3 is 17 residues long. Germline loops: CDR1 SEHNR, CDR2 FQNEAQ (reference sequence). The trim removed 5 bases at V and 4 bases at J, leaving 8 bases unmatched. The CDR3 DNA is TGTGCCAGCAGCGGGGACAGGGGGCTAGAGGGTAATGAAAAACTGTTTTTT. It specifies CASSGDRGLEGNEKLFF.

This clone was counted a few times. The chain carries TRBV5-4 and TRBJ2-2; TRBD2 aligns across 7 bases. The germline V gene has CDR1 SGHNT and CDR2 YYREEE (reference sequence). V shed 4 bases and J 1 base; nucleotides not matched to a gene: 7. The CDR3 loop spans 16 amino acids. This CDR3 is CASSPPGLKNTGELFF. DNA for the CDR3: TGTGCCAGCAGCCCACCGGGACTAAAGAACACCGGGGAGCTGTTTTTT.

The V gene is TRBV7-2, the J gene TRBJ1-1; D may be TRBD1 (5 bases). The CDR3 has 17 residues. Trimming cost V 5 bases and J 0 bases, with 19 bases left between them. Germline V lookup: CDR1 SGHTA, CDR2 FQGNSA. CDR3 nucleotides: TGTGCCAGCAGCCCCAACCTAGACAGCCTCATGAACACTGAAGCTTTCTTT. Amino acid sequence: CASSPNLDSLMNTEAFF. The variable domain in full, completed from reference TRBV7-2 and TRBJ1-1, reads GAGVSQSPSNKVTEKGKDVELRCDPISGHTALYWYRQSLGQGLEFLIYFQGNSAPDKSGLPSDRFSAERTGGSVSTLTIQRTQQEDSAVYLCASSPNLDSLMNTEAFFGQGTRLTVV.

The chain joins TRBV4-1 to TRBJ1-1; TRBD1 is a possible D gene (5 bases). CDR1 is MGHRA and CDR2 is YSYEKL in the germline V gene. V was shortened by 0 bases and J by 10 bases, with 9 bases between the two germline ends. This CDR3 comprises 12 residues. CDR3 nucleotides: TGCGCCAGCAGCCAAGATCGCGGGGGAGCTTTCTTT. This translates into CASSQDRGGAFF.

The chain couples TRBV15 to TRBJ2-1; weak D call: TRBD2 (6 bases). Per the germline V gene, CDR1 is LNHNV and CDR2 is YYDKDF (reference sequence). Trimming stripped 4 bases from V and 9 bases from J, with 16 bases between. This CDR3 contains 14 residues. CDR3 bases: TGTGCCACCAGCACCACCGGACTATTGCGTGAGCAGTTCTTC. Translated, it gives CATSTTGLLREQFF.

The rearrangement links TRBV10-3 to TRBJ2-6; maybe TRBD1 (7 bases). This CDR3 is 17 amino acids long. Trimming pared 11 bases from V and 1 base from J, leaving 21 bases between. Germline V gene sequence: CDR1 ENHRY, CDR2 SYGVKD. The chain's CDR3 is CAVEIRGAGSGANVLTF. The CDR3 nucleotides read TGTGCCGTAGAAATCAGGGGGGCGGGTTCTGGGGCCAACGTCCTGACTTTC.

The rearrangement joins TRBV20-1 to TRBJ1-1, with D unclear. Germline CDR1 is DFQATT and CDR2 is SNEGSKA (reference sequence). Trimming removed 5 bases from V and 11 bases from J, with 15 bases in between. This CDR3 has 11 residues. The CDR3 DNA follows: TGCAGTGCTCACGACACACTGAAGGCTTTCTTT. It translates to CSAHDTLKAFF.

The chain joins TRBV6-5 to TRBJ1-2; a possible D gene is TRBD1 (6 bases). Germline CDR1 and CDR2: MNHEY and SVGAGI. With 5 bases removed from V and 8 bases from J, the gap between germline ends came to 18 bases. CDR3 length equals 14 residues. CDR3 loop: CASSQPGVPWGYTF. The CDR3 DNA reads TGTGCCAGCAGTCAACCAGGGGTCCCCTGGGGCTACACCTTC.

This chain connects TRBV27 to TRBJ2-1, with 7 bases fitting TRBD1. Trimming cost V 6 bases and J 8 bases; bases outside gene matches: 4. Per the germline V gene, CDR1 is MNHEY and CDR2 is SMNVEV (reference sequence). The CDR3 runs 12 residues. As DNA, the CDR3 is TGTGCCAGCAGAGACAGGGCCGATGAGCAGTTCTTC. It is translated as CASRDRADEQFF.